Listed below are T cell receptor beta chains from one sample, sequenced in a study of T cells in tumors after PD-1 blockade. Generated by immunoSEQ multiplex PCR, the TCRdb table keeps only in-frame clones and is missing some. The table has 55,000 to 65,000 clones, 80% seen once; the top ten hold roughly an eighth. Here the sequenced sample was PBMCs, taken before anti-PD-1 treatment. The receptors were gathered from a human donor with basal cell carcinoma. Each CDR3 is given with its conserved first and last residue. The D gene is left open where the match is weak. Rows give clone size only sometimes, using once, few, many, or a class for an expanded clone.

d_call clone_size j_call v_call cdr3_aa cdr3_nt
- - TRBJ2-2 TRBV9 CASSPRIGTGELFF TGTGCCAGCAGCCCTAGGATCGGCACCGGGGAGCTGTTTTTT
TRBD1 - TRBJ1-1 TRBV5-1 CASSTGQGRVTEAFF TGCGCCAGCAGCACGGGACAGGGGAGGGTCACTGAAGCTTTCTTT
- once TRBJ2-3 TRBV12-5 CASGLASLRGRTDTQYF TGTGCTAGTGGTTTGGCTTCCCTGCGGGGGCGCACAGATACGCAGTATTTT
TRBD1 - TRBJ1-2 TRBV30 CAWSHGQGTGYTF TGTGCCTGGAGCCATGGACAGGGTACCGGCTACACCTTC
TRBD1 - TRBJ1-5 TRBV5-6 CASSLATGGSQPQHF TGTGCCAGCAGCTTGGCAACAGGGGGCAGTCAGCCCCAGCATTTT
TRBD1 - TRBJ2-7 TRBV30 CAGDRGTYEQYF TGTGCCGGAGACAGGGGGACCTACGAGCAGTACTTC
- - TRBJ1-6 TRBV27 CASSLGGRENSPLHF TGTGCCAGCAGTTTAGGAGGCAGGGAGAATTCACCCCTCCACTTT
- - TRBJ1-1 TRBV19 CASSIGGGTEAFF TGTGCCAGTAGTATCGGGGGAGGCACTGAAGCTTTCTTT
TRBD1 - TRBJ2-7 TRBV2 CASSGQGRHEQYF TGTGCCAGCAGTGGACAGGGGAGGCACGAGCAGTACTTC
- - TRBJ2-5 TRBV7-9 CASSLSAVQETQYF TGTGCCAGCAGCTTAAGCGCAGTCCAAGAGACCCAGTACTTC
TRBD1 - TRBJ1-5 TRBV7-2 CASSPRGRLGNQPQHF TGTGCCAGCAGCCCCAGGGGGCGCCTTGGCAATCAGCCCCAGCATTTT
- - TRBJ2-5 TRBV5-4 CASSFRGPQETQYF TGTGCCAGCAGCTTTCGGGGACCCCAAGAGACCCAGTACTTC
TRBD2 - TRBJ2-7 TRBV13 CASSASGTSGGVTYEQYF TGTGCCAGCAGCGCGTCCGGGACTAGCGGGGGGGTAACCTACGAGCAGTACTTC
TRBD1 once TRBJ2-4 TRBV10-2 CASSEPTGTAKNIQYF TGCGCCAGCAGTGAGCCGACAGGGACGGCCAAAAACATTCAGTACTTC
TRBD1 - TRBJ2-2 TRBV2 CASSALTGVRGELFF TGTGCCAGCAGCGCTTTAACAGGGGTCCGCGGGGAGCTGTTTTTT
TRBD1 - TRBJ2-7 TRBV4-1 CASSRGQSYEQYF TGCGCCAGCAGCCGGGGACAGTCCTACGAGCAGTACTTC
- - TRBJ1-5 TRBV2 CASSEGRFNQPQHF TGTGCCAGCAGTGAGGGCAGGTTCAATCAGCCCCAGCATTTT
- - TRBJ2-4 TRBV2 CASGGQGGIQYF TGTGCCAGCGGAGGGCAGGGGGGCATTCAGTACTTC
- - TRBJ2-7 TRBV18 CASSPPAQIEQYF TGTGCCAGCTCACCACCAGCTCAGATCGAGCAGTACTTC
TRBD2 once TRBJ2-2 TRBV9 CASSAPGLAGGGTGELFF TGTGCCAGCAGCGCCCCGGGACTAGCGGGGGGCGGTACCGGGGAGCTGTTTTTT
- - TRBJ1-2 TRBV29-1 CSVEKGLTNYGYTF TGCAGCGTTGAAAAGGGGCTTACTAACTATGGCTACACCTTC
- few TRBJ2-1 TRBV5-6 CASSLSRGLGLDEQFF TGTGCCAGCAGCTTGAGCCGGGGATTAGGTTTGGATGAGCAGTTCTTC
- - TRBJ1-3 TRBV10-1 CARNSGFGNTIYF TGCGCCAGAAACTCGGGGTTTGGAAACACCATATATTTT
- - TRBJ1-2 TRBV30 CALRENDYGYTF TGTGCCCTCCGGGAAAATGACTATGGCTACACCTTC
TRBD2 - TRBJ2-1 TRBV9 CASSVGSGGASYNEQFF TGTGCCAGCAGCGTAGGTAGCGGGGGGGCATCCTACAATGAGCAGTTCTTC
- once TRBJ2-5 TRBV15 CATSRTTVKETQYF TGTGCCACCAGCAGAACGACAGTAAAAGAGACCCAGTACTTC
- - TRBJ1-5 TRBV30 CAWSGLNSNQPQHF TGTGCCTGGAGTGGCCTCAATAGCAATCAGCCCCAGCATTTT
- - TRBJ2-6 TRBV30 CAWSSTGRVSGANVLTF TGTGCCTGGAGTAGTACAGGGCGAGTATCTGGGGCCAACGTCCTGACTTTC
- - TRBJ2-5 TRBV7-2 CASSFDGGAKTQYF TGTGCCAGCAGCTTCGACGGGGGCGCGAAGACCCAGTACTTC
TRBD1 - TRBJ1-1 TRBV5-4 CASSLGSDRGPNTEAFF TGTGCCAGCAGCTTGGGGTCGGACAGGGGGCCGAACACTGAAGCTTTCTTT
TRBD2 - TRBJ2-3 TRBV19 CASTNGGGSQPQYF TGTGCCAGTACCAACGGGGGGGGAAGTCAGCCCCAGTATTTT
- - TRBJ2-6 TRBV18 CASSPPYGSGANVLTF TGTGCCAGCTCACCCCCATACGGCTCTGGGGCCAACGTCCTGACTTTC
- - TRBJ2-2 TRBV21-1 CASSTNLQPTGVSNTGELFF TGTGCCAGCAGCACAAACCTACAACCGACAGGGGTATCGAACACCGGGGAGCTGTTTTTT